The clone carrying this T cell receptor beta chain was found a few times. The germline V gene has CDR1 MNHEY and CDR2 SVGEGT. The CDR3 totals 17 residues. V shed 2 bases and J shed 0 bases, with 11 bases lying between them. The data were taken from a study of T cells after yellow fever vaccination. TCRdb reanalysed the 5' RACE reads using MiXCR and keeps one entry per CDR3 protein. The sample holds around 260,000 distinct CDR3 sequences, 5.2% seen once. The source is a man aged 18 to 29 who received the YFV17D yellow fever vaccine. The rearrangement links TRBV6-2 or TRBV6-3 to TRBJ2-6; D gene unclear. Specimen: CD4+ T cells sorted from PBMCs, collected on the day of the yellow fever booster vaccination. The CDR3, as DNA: TGTGCCAGCAGTTACCCGGCAGGCCGCTCTGGGGCCAACGTCCTGACTTTC. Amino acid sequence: CASSYPAGRSGANVLTF.